This TCR beta chain was sequenced in a study of blood T cell repertoires in COVID-19. Background on the study: Specimens from acute and convalescent COVID-19 originated in the United States, Italy and Spain. PBMCs, B-cell-depleted T cells, or T cells were the source of the cDNA or gDNA that made up the material.

As originally analysed: Estimation of nucleated cell counts relied on the amplification of reference gene primers. Generated by immunoSEQ multiplex PCR, the TCRdb table keeps only in-frame clones and is missing some. Clone size and the V and J calls come from that table; the DNA yielded D and trimming. The sample lists more than 55,000 clones; around 77% were seen once. The CDR3 loop spans 12 amino acids. Germline V gene lookup returns CDR1 MDHEN and CDR2 SYDVKM. Between the trimmed V and J ends, which lost 1 base and 9 bases, there was a span of 7 bases. V is TRBV28 and J is TRBJ2-1; D is unclear. This receptor was identified in an elderly man with active or convalescent COVID-19. The sample comprised peripheral blood. CDR3 sequence reads: CASSLFRSEQFF. DNA for the CDR3: TGTGCCAGCAGTTTATTCCGGAGTGAGCAGTTCTTC.